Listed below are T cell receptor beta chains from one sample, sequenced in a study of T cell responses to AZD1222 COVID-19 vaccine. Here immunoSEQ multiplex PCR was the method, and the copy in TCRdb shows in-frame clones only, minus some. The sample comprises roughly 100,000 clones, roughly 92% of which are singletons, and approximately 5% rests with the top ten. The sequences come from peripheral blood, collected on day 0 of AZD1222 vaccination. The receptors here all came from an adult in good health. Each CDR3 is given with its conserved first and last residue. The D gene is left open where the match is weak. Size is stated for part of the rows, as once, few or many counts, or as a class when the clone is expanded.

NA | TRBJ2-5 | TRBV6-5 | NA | CASSYETQYF | TGTGCCAGCAGTTATGAGACCCAGTACTTC
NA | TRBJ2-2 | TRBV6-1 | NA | CASSENGNTGELFF | TGTGCCAGCAGTGAAAATGGGAACACCGGGGAGCTGTTTTTT
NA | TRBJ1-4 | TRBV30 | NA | CACSRAEGSNEKLFF | TGTGCCTGTTCCCGGGCGGAGGGCAGTAATGAAAAACTGTTTTTT
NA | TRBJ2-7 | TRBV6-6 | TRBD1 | CASSTSGTAYEQYF | TGTGCCAGCAGCACATCCGGGACAGCCTACGAGCAGTACTTC
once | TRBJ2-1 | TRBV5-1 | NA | CASSLAGASAVGEQFF | TGCGCCAGCAGCTTGGCCGGGGCTAGCGCGGTAGGTGAGCAGTTCTTC
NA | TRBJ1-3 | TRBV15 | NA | CATSRGRASGNTIYF | TGTGCCACCAGCAGAGGGAGGGCCTCTGGAAACACCATATATTTT
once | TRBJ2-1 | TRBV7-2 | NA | CASSLARFIDEQFF | TGTGCCAGCAGCTTAGCCCGGTTTATCGATGAGCAGTTCTTC
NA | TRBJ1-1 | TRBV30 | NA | CAWSPTTELTEAFF | TGTGCCTGGAGTCCTACTACAGAATTAACTGAAGCTTTCTTT
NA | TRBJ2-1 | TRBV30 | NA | CAWKQGSYNEQFF | TGTGCCTGGAAACAGGGTTCCTACAATGAGCAGTTCTTC
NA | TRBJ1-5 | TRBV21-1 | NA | CASSKDRTGCVGQPQHF | TGTGCCAGCAGCAAAGATAGAACAGGGTGCGTGGGTCAGCCCCAGCATTTT
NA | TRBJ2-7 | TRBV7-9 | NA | CASSLDGPYEQYF | TGTGCCAGCAGCTTAGACGGGCCCTACGAGCAGTACTTC
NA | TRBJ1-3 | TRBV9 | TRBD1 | CASSLQGAFWGNTIYF | TGTGCCAGCAGCTTACAGGGGGCGTTTTGGGGAAACACCATATATTTT
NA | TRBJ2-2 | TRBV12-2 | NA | CASRFILAGGRGSTGELFF | TGTGCAAGTCGCTTCATACTAGCGGGAGGCCGGGGAAGTACCGGGGAGCTGTTTTTT
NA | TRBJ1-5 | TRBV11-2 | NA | CASSRSGDQPQHF | TGTGCCAGTTCGAGATCAGGGGATCAGCCCCAGCATTTT
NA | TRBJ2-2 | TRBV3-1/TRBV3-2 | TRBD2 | CASSLTGTSGRAYGTGELFF | TGTGCCAGCAGCCTCACCGGGACTAGCGGGAGGGCCTATGGCACCGGGGAGCTGTTTTTT
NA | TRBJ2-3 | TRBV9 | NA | CASSASVRLSTDTQYF | TGTGCCAGCAGCGCGTCGGTGCGCCTTAGCACAGATACGCAGTATTTT
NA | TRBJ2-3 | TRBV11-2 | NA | CASSVTSRTQYF | TGTGCCAGCAGCGTTACGTCGCGTACGCAGTATTTT
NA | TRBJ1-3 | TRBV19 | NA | CASSRTTDALGNTIYF | TGTGCCAGTAGTAGGACGACAGACGCTCTCGGCAACACCATATATTTT
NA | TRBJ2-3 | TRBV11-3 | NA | CASSSRTATSGTDTQYF | TGTGCCAGCAGCTCGAGGACAGCTACCTCCGGCACAGATACGCAGTATTTT
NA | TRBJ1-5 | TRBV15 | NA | CATSTLTMGLGNQPQHF | TGTGCCACCAGCACACTCACAATGGGGCTGGGCAATCAGCCCCAGCATTTT
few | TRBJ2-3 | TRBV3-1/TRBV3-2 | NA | CASSPLASTDTQYF | TGTGCCAGCAGCCCCCTTGCTAGCACAGATACGCAGTATTTT
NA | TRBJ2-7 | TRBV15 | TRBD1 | CATSRKPGQSYEQYF | TGTGCCACCAGCAGAAAACCGGGACAGAGCTACGAGCAGTACTTC
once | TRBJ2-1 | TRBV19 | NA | CASTPQAAQASEQFF | TGTGCCAGTACTCCTCAAGCGGCCCAAGCCAGCGAGCAGTTCTTC
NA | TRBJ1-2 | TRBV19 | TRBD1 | CASSQIDRAVDGYTF | TGTGCCAGTAGCCAGATCGACAGGGCGGTAGATGGCTACACCTTC
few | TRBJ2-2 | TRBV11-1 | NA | CASSLDIYTGELFF | TGTGCCAGCAGCTTGGACATTTACACCGGGGAGCTGTTTTTT
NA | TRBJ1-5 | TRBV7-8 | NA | CASSFRGGNQPQHF | TGTGCCAGCAGCTTCAGGGGTGGCAATCAGCCCCAGCATTTT
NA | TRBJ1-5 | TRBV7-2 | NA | CASSLNHGNQPQHF | TGTGCCAGCAGCTTAAATCACGGGAATCAGCCCCAGCATTTT
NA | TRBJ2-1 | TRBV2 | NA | CASSGPIGLYEQFF | TGTGCCAGCAGTGGTCCGATTGGACTATACGAGCAGTTCTTC
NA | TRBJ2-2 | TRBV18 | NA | CASSPGQGSTGELFF | TGTGCCAGCTCACCGGGGCAGGGCAGCACCGGGGAGCTGTTTTTT
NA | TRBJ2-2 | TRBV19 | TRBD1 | CASSTRTGARGGELFF | TGTGCCAGTAGTACCCGGACAGGGGCCCGGGGCGGGGAGCTGTTTTTT
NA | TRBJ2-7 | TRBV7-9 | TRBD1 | CASTPQGTLDEQYF | TGTGCCAGCACTCCACAGGGGACCCTCGACGAGCAGTACTTC
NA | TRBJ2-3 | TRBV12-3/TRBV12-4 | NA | CASSLSRQGTQYF | TGTGCCAGCAGTTTGTCGCGGCAGGGTACGCAGTATTTT
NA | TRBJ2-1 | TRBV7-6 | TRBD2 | CASTPLAGGKNEQFF | TGTGCCAGCACTCCCCTAGCGGGAGGGAAGAATGAGCAGTTCTTC
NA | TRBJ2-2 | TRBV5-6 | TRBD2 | CASSLGTSGGELFF | TGTGCCAGCAGCCTCGGGACTAGCGGCGGGGAGCTGTTTTTT
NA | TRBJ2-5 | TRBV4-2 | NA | CASSSTIGQETQYF | TGTGCCAGCAGCTCGACTATAGGGCAAGAGACCCAGTACTTC
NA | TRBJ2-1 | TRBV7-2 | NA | CASSFYPNSYNEQFF | TGTGCCAGCAGCTTTTATCCGAACTCCTACAATGAGCAGTTCTTC
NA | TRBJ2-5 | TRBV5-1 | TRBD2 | CASSTDGTSAQETQYF | TGCGCCAGCAGCACCGACGGGACTAGCGCCCAAGAGACCCAGTACTTC
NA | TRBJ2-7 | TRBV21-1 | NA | CASSKALSGRCRSYEQYF | TGTGCCAGCAGCAAAGCGCTTTCCGGTCGTTGCAGGTCCTACGAGCAGTACTTC
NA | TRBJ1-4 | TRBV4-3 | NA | CASSQDNEKLFF | TGCGCCAGCAGCCAAGATAATGAAAAACTGTTTTTT